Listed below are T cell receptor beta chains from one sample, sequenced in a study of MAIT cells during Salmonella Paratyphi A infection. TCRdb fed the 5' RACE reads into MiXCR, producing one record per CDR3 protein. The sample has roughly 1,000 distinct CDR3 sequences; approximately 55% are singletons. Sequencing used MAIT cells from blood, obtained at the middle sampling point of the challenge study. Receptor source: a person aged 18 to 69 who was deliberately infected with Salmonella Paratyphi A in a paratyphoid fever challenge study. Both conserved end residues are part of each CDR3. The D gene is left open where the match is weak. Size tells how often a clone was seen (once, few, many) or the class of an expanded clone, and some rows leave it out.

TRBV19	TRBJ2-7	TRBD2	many	CASSIIAGDSYEQYF	TGTGCCAGTAGTATCATAGCGGGAGACTCCTACGAGCAGTACTTC
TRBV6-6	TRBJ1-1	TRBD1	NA	CASSDRDRVTEAFF	TGTGCCAGCAGTGACCGGGACAGGGTTACTGAAGCTTTCTTT
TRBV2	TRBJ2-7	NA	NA	CASSERADGPYEQYF	TGTGCCAGCAGTGAGCGAGCGGATGGACCCTACGAGCAGTACTTC
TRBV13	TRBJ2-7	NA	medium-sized	CASSCNSDGGSYEQYF	TGTGCCAGCAGCTGCAATTCAGATGGCGGGTCTTACGAGCAGTACTTC
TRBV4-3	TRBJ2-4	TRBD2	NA	CASSQALAGDRDIQYF	TGCGCCAGCAGCCAAGCACTAGCGGGAGATAGGGACATTCAGTACTTC
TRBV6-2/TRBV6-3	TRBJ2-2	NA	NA	CASSLGENTGELFF	TGTGCCAGCAGTCTCGGGGAGAACACCGGGGAGCTGTTTTTT
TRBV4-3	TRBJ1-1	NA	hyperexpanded	CASSRNMEVTEAFF	TGCGCCAGCAGCCGGAACATGGAGGTCACTGAAGCTTTCTTT
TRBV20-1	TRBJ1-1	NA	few	CSTRGSDSGTEAFF	TGCAGTACCAGAGGGTCCGATTCAGGCACTGAAGCTTTCTTT
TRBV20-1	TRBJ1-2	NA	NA	CSVNPTAVPDGYTF	TGCAGTGTCAACCCCACAGCTGTCCCTGATGGCTACACCTTC
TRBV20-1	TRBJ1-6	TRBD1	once	CSASSDRDNSPLHF	TGCAGTGCCAGCAGTGACAGGGATAATTCACCCCTCCACTTT
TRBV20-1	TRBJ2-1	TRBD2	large	CSLPGLGDLNEQFF	TGCAGTCTTCCGGGACTAGGTGATCTCAATGAGCAGTTCTTC
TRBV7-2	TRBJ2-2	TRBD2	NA	CASSLLAGPGELFF	TGTGCCAGCAGCTTACTAGCGGGGCCCGGGGAGCTGTTTTTT
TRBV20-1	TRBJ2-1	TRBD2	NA	CSARDPGTTDYNEQFF	TGCAGTGCTAGAGATCCGGGGACTACTGACTACAATGAGCAGTTCTTC
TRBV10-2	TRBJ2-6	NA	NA	CAISEEKEGERGLTF	TGTGCCATCAGTGAGGAAAAAGAGGGGGAAAGGGGCCTGACTTTC
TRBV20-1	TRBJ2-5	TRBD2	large	CSARDLGGGPEETQYF	TGCAGTGCTAGAGATCTGGGCGGGGGGCCCGAGGAGACCCAGTACTTC
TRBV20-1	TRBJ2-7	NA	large	CSARDPGQSDTEQYF	TGCAGTGCTAGAGACCCAGGACAATCTGATACCGAGCAGTACTTC
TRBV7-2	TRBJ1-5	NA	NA	CASSLYAGQPQHF	TGTGCCAGCAGCTTATATGCGGGTCAGCCCCAGCATTTT
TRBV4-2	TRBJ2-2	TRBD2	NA	CASSQDLDLAGPGELFF	TGTGCCAGCAGCCAAGATCTCGATCTAGCGGGGCCCGGGGAGCTGTTTTTT
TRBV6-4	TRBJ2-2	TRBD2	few	CASRRLAGETGELFF	TGTGCCAGCAGAAGACTAGCGGGAGAAACCGGGGAGCTGTTTTTT
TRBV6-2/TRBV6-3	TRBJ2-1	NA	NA	CASSWDSGDYNEQFF	TGTGCCAGCAGTTGGGACAGCGGGGACTACAATGAGCAGTTCTTC
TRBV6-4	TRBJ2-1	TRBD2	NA	CARDGGLDYNEQFF	TGTGCTAGAGATGGGGGACTAGATTACAATGAGCAGTTCTTC
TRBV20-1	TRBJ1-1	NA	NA	CSSRNMEVTEAFF	TGCAGCAGCCGGAACATGGAGGTCACTGAAGCTTTCTTT
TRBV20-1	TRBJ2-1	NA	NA	CSARAGTDYNEQFF	TGCAGTGCTAGGGCGGGAACTGACTACAATGAGCAGTTCTTC
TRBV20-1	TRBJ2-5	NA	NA	CSTLGEYF	TGCAGTACTCTTGGGGAGTACTTC
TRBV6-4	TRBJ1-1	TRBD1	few	CASSDRPGQGMNTEAFF	TGTGCCAGCAGTGACCGGCCGGGACAGGGAATGAACACTGAAGCTTTCTTT
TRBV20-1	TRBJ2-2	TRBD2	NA	CSASGGESTGELFF	TGCAGTGCTAGCGGGGGGGAGAGCACCGGGGAGCTGTTTTTT
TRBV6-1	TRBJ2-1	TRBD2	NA	CASSDLAGGSYNEQFF	TGTGCCAGCAGTGACCTAGCGGGAGGCTCCTACAATGAGCAGTTCTTC
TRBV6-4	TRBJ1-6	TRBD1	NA	CASSERTGERSPLHF	TGTGCCAGCAGTGAGCGGACAGGGGAGAGATCACCCCTCCACTTT